A single sample gave rise to the 21 T cell receptor beta chains below, sequenced in a study of T cells in Graves' hyperthyroidism and ophthalmopathy. RNA transcripts provided the source from which TCR beta CDR3 regions were amplified. TCR CDR3 underwent first-round RT-PCR with the HTBI primer set. TCRdb re-called the multiplex PCR reads with MiXCR, one entry per CDR3 protein. The table lists about half a million distinct CDR3 sequences, around 20% of them singletons. Sequenced input: blood. These TCRs come from a man aged 35 to 55 with Graves' ophthalmopathy.

This clonotype was counted at least ten times. This chain joins TRBV12-3 or TRBV12-4 and TRBJ1-1; no reliable D call. Trimming stripped 6 bases from V and 1 base from J, with 6 bases between. The CDR3 totals 12 residues. The CDR3 loop is CASRYSNTEAFF. In DNA form, the CDR3 reads TGTGCCAGCAGGTACTCGAACACTGAAGCTTTCTTT.

This clonotype was recorded at least ten times. The genes are TRBV7-6 and TRBJ1-1; D gene uncertain. CDR3 length: 16 residues. Germline loops: CDR1 SGHVS, CDR2 FNYEAQ. The germline V and J ends were trimmed by 1 base and 3 bases, with 15 bases remaining between them. This CDR3 is CASSLGVMGTHTEAFF. The CDR3 coding sequence is TGTGCCAGCAGCTTAGGGGTAATGGGTACCCACACTGAAGCTTTCTTT.

This rearrangement joins TRBV19 to TRBJ1-1; 9 nucleotides agree with TRBD1. Germline values: CDR1 LNHDA, CDR2 SQIVND (reference sequence). This CDR3 is 16 amino acids long. The V and J ends lost 6 bases and 1 base, in that order; junction bases with no gene match: 9. The CDR3 protein is CASSLLPGQGNTEAFF. Written as DNA, the CDR3 is TGTGCCAGTAGCCTCTTACCGGGACAGGGGAACACTGAAGCTTTCTTT.

As regards this clonotype: Mismatch with germline at one junction end may stem from a read error. The chain couples TRBV11-2 to TRBJ2-2; 7 nucleotides align to TRBD2. Germline CDR1 and CDR2: SGHAT and FQNNGV. This CDR3 spans 15 amino acids. CDR3 DNA sequence: TGTGCCAGCAGTTTCCTCGGGAGGAACGCCGGGGAGCTGTTTTTT. As protein: CASSFLGRNAGELFF.

There are a few counts of this clonotype. This chain joins TRBV4-1 and TRBJ1-4, with D possibly matching TRBD1 (5 bases). Trimming stripped 1 base from V and 7 bases from J, with 16 bases between. CDR3 length equals 16 residues. The germline gives CDR1 MGHRA, CDR2 YSYEKL. The CDR3 loop is CASSQGTSGMGEKLFF. Written as DNA, the CDR3 is TGCGCCAGCAGCCAAGGAACTTCAGGGATGGGTGAAAAACTGTTTTTT.

This clonotype was counted at least ten times. The CDR3, as DNA: TGTGCCAGCAGTTCAGTTGGACTTGAAGCTTTCTTT. Protein product: CASSSVGLEAFF. The genes are TRBV2 and TRBJ1-1; no firm D call. CDR3 length: 12 amino acids. CDR1 and CDR2 (germline): SNHLY, FYNNEI. Deletions cut 5 bases from V and 7 bases from J, with 11 bases between.

At least ten counts were recorded for this clonotype. This chain uses TRBV2 with TRBJ2-1; weak D call: TRBD2 (6 bases). The V gene's germline CDR1 is SNHLY and CDR2 FYNNEI. This CDR3 contains 17 residues. The V gene lost 6 bases and the J gene lost 0 bases, with 18 bases spanning the gap. DNA of the CDR3: TGTGCCAGCAGGGACGCGGGACTCCTAAGCTCCTACAATGAGCAGTTCTTC. Translated, it gives CASRDAGLLSSYNEQFF.

The chain joins TRBV6-2 or TRBV6-3 to TRBJ2-7; D might be TRBD2 (6 bases). The CDR3 totals 14 residues. V was clipped by 2 bases and J by 2 bases, with 10 bases between them. The germline gives CDR1 MNHEY, CDR2 SVGEGT. The DNA of the CDR3 is TGTGCCAGCAGTTACGGAGGGTTCGCCTACGAGCAGTACTTC. Its protein is CASSYGGFAYEQYF.

This clonotype showed up many times. The V call is TRBV6-2 or TRBV6-3, the J call TRBJ2-7; D is unresolved. The germline V gene encodes CDR1 MNHEY and CDR2 SVGEGT. CDR3 size: 12 residues. Trimming removed 2 bases at V and 5 bases at J, with 7 bases between. CDR3 sequence (DNA): TGTGCCAGCAGTTACCAGCGTCACGAGCAGTACTTC. Its protein product is CASSYQRHEQYF.

This chain uses TRBV9 with TRBJ1-4; no clear D gene. The V and J ends lost 0 bases and 3 bases respectively, with 9 bases between them. Germline CDR1 reads SGDLS; CDR2 reads YYNGEE. There are 15 residues in the CDR3. The CDR3 DNA is TGTGCCAGCAGCGTAGGAGGGAGCCCTAATGAAAAACTGTTTTTT. This translates into CASSVGGSPNEKLFF.

This clonotype was observed many times. The V and J genes are TRBV3-1 and TRBJ2-2; 7 bases line up with TRBD2. Germline V gene data show CDR1 as LGHDT and CDR2 as YNNKEL (reference sequence). This CDR3 is built from 14 residues. The J segment lost 6 bases and the V segment lost 1 base, leaving 2 bases of the junction unmatched. The DNA of the CDR3 is TGTGCCAGCAGCCAAGCGGGAGGACCCGGGGAGCTGTTTTTT. It encodes CASSQAGGPGELFF.

This clonotype has at least ten counts. V usage is TRBV7-3 and J usage is TRBJ2-2; possible D gene TRBD2, 6 bases. V lost 1 base to trimming and J lost 3 bases, with 9 bases between them. CDR3 length equals 15 residues. Germline assignment: CDR1 SGHTA and CDR2 FQGTGA. Here the CDR3 DNA reads TGTGCCAGCAGCTTAAATAGCGGTTACACCGGGGAGCTGTTTTTT. Translation: CASSLNSGYTGELFF. The full variable domain, its missing parts supplied by reference TRBV7-3 and TRBJ2-2, is GAGVSQTPSNKVTEKGKYVELRCDPISGHTALYWYRQSLGQGPEFLIYFQGTGAADDSGLPNDRFFAVRPEGSVSTLKIQRTERGDSAVYLCASSLNSGYTGELFFGEGSRLTVL.

Only a few counts were recorded for this clonotype. The chain links TRBV20-1 to TRBJ1-2; 8 nucleotides align to TRBD1. Trimming removed 2 bases from V and 4 bases from J; junction bases left unmatched: 3. CDR1 and CDR2 (germline): DFQATT, SNEGSKA (reference sequence). This CDR3 has 13 residues. CDR3 sequence: CSARRTGTYGYTF. DNA of the CDR3: TGCAGTGCTAGACGGACAGGGACCTATGGCTACACCTTC.

V is TRBV7-9 and J is TRBJ2-3; 7 positions match TRBD1. The germline V gene encodes CDR1 SEHNR and CDR2 FQNEAQ (reference sequence). V shed 4 bases, J shed 5 bases, and the junction held 9 bases outside the gene matches. This CDR3 has 15 residues. The CDR3 loop reads CASSSTGLQGDTQYF. The DNA for the CDR3 is TGTGCCAGCAGCTCGACAGGGCTCCAGGGAGATACGCAGTATTTT.

As concerns this clonotype: The conserved phenylalanine or tryptophan is not found at the CDR3 terminus, so this likely reflects a read error. The chain couples TRBV6-1 to TRBJ2-2; D is ambiguous. The germline V gene has CDR1 MNHNS and CDR2 SASEGT. The V and J ends lost 6 bases and 4 bases respectively, with 15 bases between them. The CDR3 runs to 15 residues. In DNA form, the CDR3 reads TGTGCCAGCAGCCAGTTTTTGTCTGGCACCGGGGAGCTGTTTCTT. The encoded protein is CASSQFLSGTGELFL.

This chain uses TRBV5-1 with TRBJ2-1; 14 nucleotides line up with TRBD2. This CDR3 contains 17 residues. Germline V gives CDR1 SGHRS, CDR2 YFSETQ. The junction had 6 bases not matched to a gene; V was cut back by 3 bases and J by 4 bases. DNA for the CDR3: TGCGCCAGCAGCTACGGGACTAGCGGGGGCCGTTACAATGAGCAGTTCTTC. Translation: CASSYGTSGGRYNEQFF.

The sample holds a few counts of this clonotype. The genes are TRBV20-1 and TRBJ2-1; 7 positions match TRBD1. J gave up 3 bases and V 7 bases, and 9 bases lay outside the gene matches. Germline CDR1 and CDR2: DFQATT and SNEGSKA (reference sequence). The CDR3 covers 14 residues. The CDR3 DNA reads TGCAGTGTTGCCACCAGGACAGGCTACAATGAGCAGTTCTTC. Amino acid sequence: CSVATRTGYNEQFF.

This clonotype has a count of ten or more. This chain connects TRBV6-5 to TRBJ2-7; D remains unclear. The CDR3 spans 14 residues. V was clipped by 0 bases and J by 1 base, with 7 bases between them. CDR1 MNHEY and CDR2 SVGAGI come from the germline V gene. The CDR3 bases are TGTGCCAGCAGTTACTCAACGAAATCCTACGAGCAGTACTTC. Residues: CASSYSTKSYEQYF.

J is TRBJ2-5 and V is TRBV3-1; D uncertain. Trimming took 2 bases from V and 1 from J, leaving 5 bases between them. This CDR3 comprises 13 residues. Germline loops: CDR1 LGHDT, CDR2 YNNKEL (reference sequence). CDR3 sequence reads: CASSQSVQETQYF. The DNA for the CDR3 is TGTGCCAGCAGCCAATCGGTCCAAGAGACCCAGTACTTC.

This clonotype has at least ten counts. This rearrangement joins TRBV6-1 to TRBJ2-1; 16 bases align to TRBD2. V was pared by 5 bases and J by 14 bases, with 6 bases of the junction left unmatched. Per germline, CDR1 MNHNS and CDR2 SASEGT. CDR3 length: 14 residues. CDR3 nucleotides: TGTGCCAGCAGTTATTCCGGGACTAGCGGGGGGGAGTTCTTC. Encoded protein: CASSYSGTSGGEFF.

The J gene is TRBJ2-3, the V gene TRBV25-1; no clear D gene. The germline gives CDR1 MGHDK, CDR2 SYGVNS. The CDR3 runs to 13 residues. V was clipped by 3 bases and J by 3 bases, with 7 bases between them. The CDR3 here is CASSEPVTDTQYF. CDR3 in DNA: TGTGCCAGCAGTGAGCCCGTAACAGATACGCAGTATTTT.